This TCR beta chain was sequenced for a study of T cells after yellow fever vaccination. Trimming removed 2 bases at V and 2 bases at J, with 10 bases between. This CDR3 comprises 15 residues. The germline CDR1 and CDR2 sequences are SGHTA and FQGTGA. This clonotype was observed a handful of times. Using its own MiXCR run on the 5' RACE reads, TCRdb lists one record per CDR3 protein. This table has approximately 300,000 distinct CDR3 sequences, about 10% appearing once. The material was CD4+ T cells sorted from PBMCs, obtained 45 days after the yellow fever booster vaccination. The sequence derives from a young man who received the YFV17D yellow fever vaccine. This chain joins TRBV7-3 and TRBJ2-1, with a tentative D call TRBD2 (7 bases). CDR3 in amino acids: CASSLGGATYNEQFF. The DNA for the CDR3 is TGTGCCAGCAGCTTAGGGGGGGCTACCTACAATGAGCAGTTCTTC.